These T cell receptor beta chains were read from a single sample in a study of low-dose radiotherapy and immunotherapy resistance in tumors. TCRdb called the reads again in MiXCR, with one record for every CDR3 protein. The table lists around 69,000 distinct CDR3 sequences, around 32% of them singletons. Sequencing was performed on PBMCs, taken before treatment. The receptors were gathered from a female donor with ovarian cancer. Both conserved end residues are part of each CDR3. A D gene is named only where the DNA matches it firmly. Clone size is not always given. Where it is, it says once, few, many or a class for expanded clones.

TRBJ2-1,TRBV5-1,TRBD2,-,TGCGCCAGCAGCTTGGCCCCGACTAGCGAGATCCATGAGCAGTTCTTC,CASSLAPTSEIHEQFF
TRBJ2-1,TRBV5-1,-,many,TGCGCCACCGGACGTGAAGGTGGCTCCTACAATGAGCAGTTCTTC,CATGREGGSYNEQFF
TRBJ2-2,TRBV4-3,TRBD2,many,TGCGCCAGCAGCCAAGTTGCCGGGCTAGCGGCGAACACCGGGGAGCTGTTTTTT,CASSQVAGLAANTGELFF
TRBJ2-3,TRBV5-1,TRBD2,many,TGTGCCAGCAGCGAAGGACTAGCGGGCGCAACAGATACGCAGTATTTT,CASSEGLAGATDTQYF
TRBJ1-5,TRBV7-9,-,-,TGTGCCAGCAGCTTTGGCCACAATAGCAATCAGCCCCAGCATTTT,CASSFGHNSNQPQHF
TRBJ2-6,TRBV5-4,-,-,TGTGCCAGCAGCTTGGCGGGATCCGGGGCCAACGTCCTGACTTTC,CASSLAGSGANVLTF
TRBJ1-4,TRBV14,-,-,TGTGCCAGCAGCCAACTTGTGACAAAATCGAGCACAACTAATGAAAAACTGTTTTTT,CASSQLVTKSSTTNEKLFF
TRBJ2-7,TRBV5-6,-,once,TGTGCCAGCAGCTTGGCCTCAACGGGTGGACCCTACGAGCAGTACTTC,CASSLASTGGPYEQYF
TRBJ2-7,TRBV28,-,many,TGTGCCAGCCTCAGGGGTGGTAGCGACGAGCAGTACTTC,CASLRGGSDEQYF
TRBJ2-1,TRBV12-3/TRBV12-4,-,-,TGTGCCAGCAGTTTTCTACTACGTAAGTTCGGGATGGAAGGCTCCTACAATGAGCAGTTCTTC,CASSFLLRKFGMEGSYNEQFF
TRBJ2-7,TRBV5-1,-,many,TGCGCCAGCAGCTTGGCCGGACCGCGCTACGAGCAGTACTTC,CASSLAGPRYEQYF